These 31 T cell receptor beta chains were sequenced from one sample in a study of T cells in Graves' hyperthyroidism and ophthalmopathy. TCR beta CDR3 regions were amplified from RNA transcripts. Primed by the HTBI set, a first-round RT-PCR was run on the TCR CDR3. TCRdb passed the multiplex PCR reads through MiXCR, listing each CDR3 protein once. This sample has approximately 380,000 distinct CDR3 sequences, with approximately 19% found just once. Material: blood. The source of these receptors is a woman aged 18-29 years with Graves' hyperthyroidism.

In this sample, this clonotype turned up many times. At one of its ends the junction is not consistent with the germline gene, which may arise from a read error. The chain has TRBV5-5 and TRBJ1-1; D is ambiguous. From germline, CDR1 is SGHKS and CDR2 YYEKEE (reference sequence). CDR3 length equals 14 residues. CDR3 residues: CASSVTAPNTEASF. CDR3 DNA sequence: TGTGCCAGCAGCGTGACGGCCCCAAACACTGAAGCTTCCTTT. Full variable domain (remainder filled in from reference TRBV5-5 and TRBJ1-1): DAGVTQSPTHLIKTRGQQVTLRCSPISGHKSVSWYQQVLGQGPQFIFQYYEKEERGRGNFPDRFSARQFPNYSSELNVNALLLGDSALYLCASSVTAPNTEASFGQGTRLTVV.

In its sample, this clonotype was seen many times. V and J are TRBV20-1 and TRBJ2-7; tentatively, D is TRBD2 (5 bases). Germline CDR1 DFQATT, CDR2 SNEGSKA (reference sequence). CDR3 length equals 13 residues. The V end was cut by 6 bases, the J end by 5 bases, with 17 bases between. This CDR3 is CSAQRPSDHEQYF. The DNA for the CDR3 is TGCAGTGCCCAGCGGCCCTCCGATCACGAGCAGTACTTC.

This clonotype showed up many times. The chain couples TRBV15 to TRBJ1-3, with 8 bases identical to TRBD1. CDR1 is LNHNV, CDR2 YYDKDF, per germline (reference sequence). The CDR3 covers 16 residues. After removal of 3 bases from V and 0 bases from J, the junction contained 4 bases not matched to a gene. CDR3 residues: CATSSEDRVSGNTIYF. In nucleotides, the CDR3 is TGTGCCACCAGCAGTGAGGACAGGGTCTCTGGAAACACCATATATTTT.

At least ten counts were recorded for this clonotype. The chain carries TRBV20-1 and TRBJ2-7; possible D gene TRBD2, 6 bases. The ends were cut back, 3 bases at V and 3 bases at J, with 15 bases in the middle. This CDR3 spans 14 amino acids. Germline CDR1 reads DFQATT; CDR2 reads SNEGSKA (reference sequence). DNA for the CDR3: TGCAGTGCTAGGATTAGCGGACCCTACTACGAGCAGTACTTC. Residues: CSARISGPYYEQYF.

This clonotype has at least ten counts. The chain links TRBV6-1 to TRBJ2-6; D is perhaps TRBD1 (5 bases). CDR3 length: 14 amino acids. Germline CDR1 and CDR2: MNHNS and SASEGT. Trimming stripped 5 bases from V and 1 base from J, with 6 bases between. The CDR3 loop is CASSRQSGANVLTF. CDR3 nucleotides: TGTGCCAGCAGTCGACAGTCTGGGGCCAACGTCCTGACTTTC.

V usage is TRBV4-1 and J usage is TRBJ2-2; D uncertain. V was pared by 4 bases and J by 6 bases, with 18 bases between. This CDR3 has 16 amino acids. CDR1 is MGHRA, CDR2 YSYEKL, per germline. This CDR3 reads CASSRYPTSGPGELFF. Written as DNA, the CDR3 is TGCGCCAGCAGCCGTTACCCAACATCCGGCCCCGGGGAGCTGTTTTTT.

The CDR3 reads CASSIAGGGGEQYF. CDR3 nucleotides: TGTGCCAGTAGTATAGCAGGGGGCGGAGGAGAGCAGTACTTC. The J gene is TRBJ2-7, the V gene TRBV19, with 8 bases identical to TRBD1. The germline V gene encodes CDR1 LNHDA and CDR2 SQIVND (reference sequence). The CDR3 runs 14 residues. Germline trimming cut 1 base from V and 7 bases from J; bases unmatched to any gene: 6.

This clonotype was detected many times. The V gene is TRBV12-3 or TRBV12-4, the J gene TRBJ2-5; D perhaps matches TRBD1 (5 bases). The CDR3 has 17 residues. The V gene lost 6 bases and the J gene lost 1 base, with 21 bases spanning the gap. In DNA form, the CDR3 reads TGTGCCAGCAGCCCCGCTGCCTCATACAGGCCCCAAGAGACCCAGTACTTC. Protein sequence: CASSPAASYRPQETQYF.

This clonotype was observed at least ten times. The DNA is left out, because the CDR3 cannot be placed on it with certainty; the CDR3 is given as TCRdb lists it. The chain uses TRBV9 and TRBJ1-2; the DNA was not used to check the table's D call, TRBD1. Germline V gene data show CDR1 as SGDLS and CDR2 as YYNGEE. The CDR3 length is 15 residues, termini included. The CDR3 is CASSVGPGADYGYTF.

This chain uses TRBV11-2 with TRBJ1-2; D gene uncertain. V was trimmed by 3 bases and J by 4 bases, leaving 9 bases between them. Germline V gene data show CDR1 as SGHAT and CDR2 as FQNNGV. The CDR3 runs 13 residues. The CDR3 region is CASSLEGIYGYTF. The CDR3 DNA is TGTGCCAGCAGCTTGGAGGGTATCTATGGCTACACCTTC.

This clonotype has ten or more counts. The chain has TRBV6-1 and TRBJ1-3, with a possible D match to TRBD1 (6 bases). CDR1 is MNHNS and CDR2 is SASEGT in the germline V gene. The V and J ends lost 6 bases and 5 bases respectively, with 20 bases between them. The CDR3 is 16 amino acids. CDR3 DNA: TGTGCCAGCAGATCATCTTATCCTCAGGGGAGAAACACCATATATTTT. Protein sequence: CASRSSYPQGRNTIYF.

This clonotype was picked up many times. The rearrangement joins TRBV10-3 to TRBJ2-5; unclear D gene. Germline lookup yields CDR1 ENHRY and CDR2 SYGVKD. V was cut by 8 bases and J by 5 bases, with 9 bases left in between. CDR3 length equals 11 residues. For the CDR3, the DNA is TGTGCCATCGCGGACGCCGAGACCCAGTACTTC. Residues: CAIADAETQYF.

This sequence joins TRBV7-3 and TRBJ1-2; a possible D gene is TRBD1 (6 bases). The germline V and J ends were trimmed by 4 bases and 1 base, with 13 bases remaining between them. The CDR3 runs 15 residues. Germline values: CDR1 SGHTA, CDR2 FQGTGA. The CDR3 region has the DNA TGTGCCAGCAGCTCCGGGACATTTGTTAACTATGGCTACACCTTC. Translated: CASSSGTFVNYGYTF.

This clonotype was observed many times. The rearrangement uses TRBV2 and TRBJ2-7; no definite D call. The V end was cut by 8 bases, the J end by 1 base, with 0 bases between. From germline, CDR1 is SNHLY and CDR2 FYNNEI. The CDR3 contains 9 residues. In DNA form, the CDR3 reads TGTGCCAGCTCCTACGAGCAGTACTTC. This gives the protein CASSYEQYF.

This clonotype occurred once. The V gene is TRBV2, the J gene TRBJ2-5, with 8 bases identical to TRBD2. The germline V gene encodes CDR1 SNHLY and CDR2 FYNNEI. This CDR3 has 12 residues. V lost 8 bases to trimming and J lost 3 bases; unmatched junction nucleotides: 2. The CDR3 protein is CASRGGKETQYF. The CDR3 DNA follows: TGTGCCAGCCGGGGGGGAAAAGAGACCCAGTACTTC.

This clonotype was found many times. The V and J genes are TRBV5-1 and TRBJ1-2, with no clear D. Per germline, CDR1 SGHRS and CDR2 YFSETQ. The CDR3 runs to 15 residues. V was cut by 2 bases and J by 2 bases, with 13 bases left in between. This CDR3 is CASSFSPDQNYGYTF. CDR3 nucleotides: TGCGCCAGCAGCTTTTCTCCAGATCAAAACTATGGCTACACCTTC.

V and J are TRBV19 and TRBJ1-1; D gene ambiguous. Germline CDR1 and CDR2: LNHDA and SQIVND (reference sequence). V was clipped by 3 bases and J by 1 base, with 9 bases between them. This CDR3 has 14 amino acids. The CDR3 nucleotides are TGTGCCAGTAGTATTGCCTTAAGGAACACTGAAGCTTTCTTT. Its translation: CASSIALRNTEAFF.

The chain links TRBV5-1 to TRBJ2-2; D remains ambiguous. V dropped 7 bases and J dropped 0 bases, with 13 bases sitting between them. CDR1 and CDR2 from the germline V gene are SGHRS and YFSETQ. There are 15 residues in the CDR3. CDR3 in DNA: TGCGCCAGCCGAGTACTTAACGCGAACACCGGGGAGCTGTTTTTT. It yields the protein CASRVLNANTGELFF.

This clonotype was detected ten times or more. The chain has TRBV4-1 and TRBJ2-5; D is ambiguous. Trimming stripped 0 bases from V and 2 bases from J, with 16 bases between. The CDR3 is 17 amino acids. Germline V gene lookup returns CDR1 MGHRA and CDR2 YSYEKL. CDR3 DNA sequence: TGCGCCAGCAGCCAAGAAGATAGGAGACGTACTCAAGAGACCCAGTACTTC. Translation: CASSQEDRRRTQETQYF.

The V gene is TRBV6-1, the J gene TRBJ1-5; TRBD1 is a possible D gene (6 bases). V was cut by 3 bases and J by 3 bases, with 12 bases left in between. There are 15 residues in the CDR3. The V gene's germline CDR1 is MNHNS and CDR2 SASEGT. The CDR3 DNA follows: TGTGCCAGCAGTGAGCAGGGGATAGACAATCAGCCCCAGCATTTT. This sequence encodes CASSEQGIDNQPQHF.

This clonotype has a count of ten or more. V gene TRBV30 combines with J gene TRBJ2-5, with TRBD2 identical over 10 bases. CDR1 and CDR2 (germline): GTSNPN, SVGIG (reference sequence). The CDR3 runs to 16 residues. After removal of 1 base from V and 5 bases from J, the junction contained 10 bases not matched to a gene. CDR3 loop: CAWSGKAGGPEETQYF. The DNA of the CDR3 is TGTGCCTGGAGTGGAAAAGCGGGGGGGCCCGAGGAGACCCAGTACTTC.

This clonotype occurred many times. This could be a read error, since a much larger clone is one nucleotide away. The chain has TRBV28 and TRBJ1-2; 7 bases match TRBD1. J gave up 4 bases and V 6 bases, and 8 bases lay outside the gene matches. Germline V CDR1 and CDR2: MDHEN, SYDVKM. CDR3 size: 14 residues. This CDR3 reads CASSGTARLYGYTF. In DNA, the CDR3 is TGTGCCAGCAGCGGGACAGCGAGGCTCTATGGCTACACCTTC.

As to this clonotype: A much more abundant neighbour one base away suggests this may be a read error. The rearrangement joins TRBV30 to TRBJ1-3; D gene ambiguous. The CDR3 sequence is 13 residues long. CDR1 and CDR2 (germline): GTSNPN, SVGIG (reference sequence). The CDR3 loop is CAWAGLSGYTIYF. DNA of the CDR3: TGTGCCTGGGCGGGCCTCTCTGGATACACCATATATTTT.

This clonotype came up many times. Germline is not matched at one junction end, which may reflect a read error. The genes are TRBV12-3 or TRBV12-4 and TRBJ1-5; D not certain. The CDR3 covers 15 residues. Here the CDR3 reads CASSVAGNANQPQHF. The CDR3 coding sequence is TGTGCCAGCAGTGTAGCGGGAAATGCCAATCAGCCCCAGCATTTT.

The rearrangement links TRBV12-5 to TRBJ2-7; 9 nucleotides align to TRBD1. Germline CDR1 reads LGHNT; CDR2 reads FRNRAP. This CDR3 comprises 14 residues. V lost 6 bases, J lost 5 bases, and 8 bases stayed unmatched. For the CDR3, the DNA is TGTGCTAGTGGGAACCCGGGACAGGGCCACGAGCAGTACTTC. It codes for CASGNPGQGHEQYF.

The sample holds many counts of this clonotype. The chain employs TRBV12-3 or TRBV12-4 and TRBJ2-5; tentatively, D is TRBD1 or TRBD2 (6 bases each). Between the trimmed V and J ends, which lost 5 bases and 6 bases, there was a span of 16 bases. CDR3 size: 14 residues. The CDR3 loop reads CASSPHGGRKTQYF. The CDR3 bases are TGTGCCAGCAGTCCCCATGGGGGGCGGAAGACCCAGTACTTC.

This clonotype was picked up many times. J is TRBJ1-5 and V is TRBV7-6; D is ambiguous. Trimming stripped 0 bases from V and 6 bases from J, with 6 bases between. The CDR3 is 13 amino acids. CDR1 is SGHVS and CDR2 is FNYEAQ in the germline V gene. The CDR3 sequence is CASSLAKAQPQHF. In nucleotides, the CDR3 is TGTGCCAGCAGCTTAGCGAAGGCTCAGCCCCAGCATTTT.

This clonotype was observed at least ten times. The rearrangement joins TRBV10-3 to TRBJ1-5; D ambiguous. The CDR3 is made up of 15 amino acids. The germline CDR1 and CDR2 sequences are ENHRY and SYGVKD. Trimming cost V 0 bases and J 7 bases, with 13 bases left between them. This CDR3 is CAISESDLRRQPQHF. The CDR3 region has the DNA TGTGCCATCAGTGAGTCCGACCTTAGGAGGCAGCCCCAGCATTTT.

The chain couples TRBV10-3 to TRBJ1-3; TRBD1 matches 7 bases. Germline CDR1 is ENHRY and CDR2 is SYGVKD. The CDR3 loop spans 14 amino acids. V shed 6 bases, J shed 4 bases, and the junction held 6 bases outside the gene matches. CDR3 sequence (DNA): TGTGCCATCAGGGGGACGACAGGGGGAAACACCATATATTTT. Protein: CAIRGTTGGNTIYF.

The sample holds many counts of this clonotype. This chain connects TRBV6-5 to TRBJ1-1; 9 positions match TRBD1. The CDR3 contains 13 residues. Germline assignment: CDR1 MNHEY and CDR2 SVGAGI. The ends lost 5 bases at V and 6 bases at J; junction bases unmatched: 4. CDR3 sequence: CASSHRQGAEAFF. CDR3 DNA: TGTGCCAGCAGTCATCGACAGGGGGCTGAAGCTTTCTTT.

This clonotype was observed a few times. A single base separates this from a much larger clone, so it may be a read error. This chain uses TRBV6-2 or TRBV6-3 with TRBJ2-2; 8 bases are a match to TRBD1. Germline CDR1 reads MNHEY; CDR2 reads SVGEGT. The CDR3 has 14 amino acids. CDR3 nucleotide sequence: TGTGCCAGCAGTTCGGACAGGGAGGTCGGGGAGCTGTGTTTT. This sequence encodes CASSSDREVGELCF.